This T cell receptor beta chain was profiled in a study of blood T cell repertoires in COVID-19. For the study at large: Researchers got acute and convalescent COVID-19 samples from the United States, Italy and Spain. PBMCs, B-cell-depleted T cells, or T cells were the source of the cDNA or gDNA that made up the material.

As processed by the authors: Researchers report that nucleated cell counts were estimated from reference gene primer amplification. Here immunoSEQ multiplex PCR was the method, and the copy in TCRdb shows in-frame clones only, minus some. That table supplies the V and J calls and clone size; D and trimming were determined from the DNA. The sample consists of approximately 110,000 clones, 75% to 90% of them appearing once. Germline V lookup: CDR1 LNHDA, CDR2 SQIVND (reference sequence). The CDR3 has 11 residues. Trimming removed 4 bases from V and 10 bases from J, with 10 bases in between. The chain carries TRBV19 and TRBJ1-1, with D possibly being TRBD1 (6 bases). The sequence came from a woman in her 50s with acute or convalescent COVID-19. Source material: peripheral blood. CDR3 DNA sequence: TGTGCCAGTAGTAACGGGGGGCGAGCTTTCTTT. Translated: CASSNGGRAFF.